This TCR beta chain was sequenced for a study of T cells in localized non-small cell lung cancer. Findings and limits, study-wide: Uninvolved adjacent lung showed peak T cell clonality, exceeding tumor. It remains possible that heterogeneity exists, since only one tumor region was sequenced.

With respect to this clone: Its antigen is not identified.

The repertoire was sequenced with immunoSEQ multiplex PCR; TCRdb's copy has only in-frame clones and lacks some. The sample includes more than 30,000 clones, approximately 91% of them seen just once. Germline V gives CDR1 SGHTA, CDR2 FQGTGA. Trimming at V came to 5 bases and at J to 5 bases, leaving 6 bases not matched to a gene. The CDR3 consists of 15 residues. This specimen was peripheral blood mononuclear cells, taken before any cancer treatment. This sequence was found in a woman aged 35-75 years with stage III lung adenocarcinoma. The chain couples TRBV7-3 to TRBJ2-1, with 10 bases identical to TRBD2. DNA for the CDR3: TGTGCCAGCAGCCGAAGCGGGGGGGCCAACAATGAGCAGTTCTTC. This encodes CASSRSGGANNEQFF.